This T cell receptor beta chain was sequenced during a study of blood T cell repertoires in COVID-19 (dated by TCRdb to 2020 to 2022). Concerning the study at large: Samples from collaborators originated in the United States, Italy and Spain and spanned both the acute and convalescent phases of COVID-19. The material from the prospective study consisted of cDNA or gDNA derived from T cells, B-cell-depleted T cells, or PBMCs. The dataset comprised deeply sampled blood TCRbeta repertoires from subjects exposed to, actively infected with, or recovered from COVID-19. The repertoires were released in a freely available public database intended as a resource for research on the immune response to SARS-CoV-2. Samples were obtained from the ongoing ImmuneRACE study (first 160 participants) and from some 1,200 subjects provided by 6 global collaborators. Nearly every sample came with metadata listing a de-identified subject ID, COVID-19 status, age in years and sex. Where available, HLA class I and class II types were taken from metadata supplied by the sample provider and were not determined by assay-based typing.

Study-wide conclusions, independent of this receptor: The quantity of clinical and demographic metadata differed by source and by participant and was supplied without curation.

The collaborating institutions used their own protocols to collect whole blood in K2EDTA tubes. For TCRbeta analysis, collaborator samples were shipped as frozen whole blood, as isolated PBMCs, or as DNA extracted from either sample type. Per the germline V gene (reference sequence), LNHDA is the CDR1 and SQIVND is the CDR2. Including cysteine and phenylalanine, the CDR3 has 15 amino acids. The sequence is cut down to CDR3 DNA, 45 bases in frame from base 1. Clipping removes 7 bases from V and 1 base from J, with 9 as the unmatched junction base count. The immunoSEQ Assay, a bias-controlled multiplex PCR, was used to amplify TCRbeta CDR3 regions from genomic DNA. In the source study's methods: The number of nucleated cells in each sample was estimated by amplification of reference gene primers within the assay. Sequence reads were collapsed and filtered to measure the absolute abundance of every unique TCRbeta CDR3 rearrangement. For each sample, productive Simpson clonality was calculated as the square root of Simpson's diversity index across productive rearrangements. TCRdb provides this immuneACCESS table in a form limited to in-frame rearrangements. Some clones are lacking; in checked studies, under half of them reflect an unresolved V gene, and why the rest are absent is not known. D and trimming come from the DNA, and the V and J calls and clone size come from that table. In this sample the table shows 40,000 to 55,000 clones, roughly nine tenths of which occur a single time. Together, the top ten hold around 6.5% of the sample.

There are a few counts of this clone. There is no known antigen for this receptor. No base-level quality is on record; no much larger clone is a single base apart. The sequence was collected from a man between 65 and 79 years old with active COVID-19. Sequencing was performed on peripheral blood. The rearranged segments are TRBV19 and TRBJ1-1; the central 7 bases match TRBD1. The CDR3 sequence is CASTKPGGWNTEAFF. The DNA sequence is given as TGTGCCAGTACGAAGCCAGGGGGTTGGAACACTGAAGCTTTCTTT.